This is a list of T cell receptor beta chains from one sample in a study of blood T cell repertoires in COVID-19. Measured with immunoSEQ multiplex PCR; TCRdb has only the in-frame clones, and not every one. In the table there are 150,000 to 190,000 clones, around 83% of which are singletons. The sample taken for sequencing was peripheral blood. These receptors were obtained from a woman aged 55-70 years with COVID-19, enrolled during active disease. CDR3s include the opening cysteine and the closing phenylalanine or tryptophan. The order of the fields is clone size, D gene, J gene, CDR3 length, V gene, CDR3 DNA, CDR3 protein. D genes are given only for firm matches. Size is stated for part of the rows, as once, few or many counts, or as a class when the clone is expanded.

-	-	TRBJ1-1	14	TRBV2	TGTGCCAGCAGTGAAGTGAGGGCCTACACTGAAGCTTTCTTT	CASSEVRAYTEAFF
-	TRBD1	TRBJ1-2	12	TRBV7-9	TGTGCCAGCACCCTGACAGGGGATGGCTACACCTTC	CASTLTGDGYTF
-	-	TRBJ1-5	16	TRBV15	TGTGCCACCAGTCCAGCCACAGCCAGAGGGTATCAGCCCCAGCATTTT	CATSPATARGYQPQHF
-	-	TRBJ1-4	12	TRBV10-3	TGTGCCACCGGGACACCCCGAGAAAAACTGTTTTTT	CATGTPREKLFF
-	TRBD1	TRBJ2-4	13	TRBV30	TGTGCCTGGAGTGTCCAGGGGGTTAACATTCAGTACTTC	CAWSVQGVNIQYF
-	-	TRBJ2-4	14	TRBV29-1	TGCAGCGTTGTATCCAATCCCTACCGAAACATTCAGTACTTC	CSVVSNPYRNIQYF
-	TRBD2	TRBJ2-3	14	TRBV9	TGTGCCAGCAGCCAGCGGGGGAGCACAGATACGCAGTATTTT	CASSQRGSTDTQYF
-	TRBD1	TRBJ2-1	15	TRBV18	TGTGCCAGCTCACCACCGGACAGGGATGCGGATGAGCAGTTCTTC	CASSPPDRDADEQFF
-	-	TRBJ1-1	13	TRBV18	TGTGCCAGCTCACCGGTACGCAGGTCTGAAGCTTTCTTT	CASSPVRRSEAFF
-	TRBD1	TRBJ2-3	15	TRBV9	TGTGCCAGCACCCTCCTGACAGGGGTTACAGATACGCAGTATTTT	CASTLLTGVTDTQYF
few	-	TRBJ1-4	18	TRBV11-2	TGTGCCAGCAGCTTACTACGTGGCGGGGGGACGGGTAATGAAAAACTGTTTTTT	CASSLLRGGGTGNEKLFF
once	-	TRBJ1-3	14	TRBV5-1	TGCGCCAGCAGCTCCTCTAACTCTGGAAACACCATATATTTT	CASSSSNSGNTIYF
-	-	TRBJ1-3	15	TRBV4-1	TGCGCCAGCAGCCAAGACCGGGGGGCTGGAAACACCATATATTTT	CASSQDRGAGNTIYF
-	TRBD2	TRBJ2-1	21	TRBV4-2	TGTGCCAGCAGCCAAGATTGGACTAGCGGGTTCGCCCACGGATCCTACAATGAGCAGTTCTTC	CASSQDWTSGFAHGSYNEQFF
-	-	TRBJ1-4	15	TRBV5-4	TGTGCCAGCAGCAACCCAAGGACAGTTAATGAAAAACTGTTTTTT	CASSNPRTVNEKLFF
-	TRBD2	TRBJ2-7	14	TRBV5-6	TGTGCCAGCAGCTTTTATGCGGGAGTTGCCGAGCAGTACTTC	CASSFYAGVAEQYF
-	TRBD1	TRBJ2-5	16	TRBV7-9	TGTGCCAGCAGCTTAAGAGGGGGACAGACTAAAGAGACCCAGTACTTC	CASSLRGGQTKETQYF
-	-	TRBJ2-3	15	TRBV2	TGTGCCAGCGCCCTGACGAGAGGTGGGACAGATACGCAGTATTTT	CASALTRGGTDTQYF
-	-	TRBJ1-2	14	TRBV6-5	TGTGCCAGCAGTTACTCGGCCAGCCTAGTTGGCTACACCTTC	CASSYSASLVGYTF
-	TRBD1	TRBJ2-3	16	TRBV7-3	TGTGCCAGCAGCTTAGGTGGGACAGGGGGCACAGATACGCAGTATTTT	CASSLGGTGGTDTQYF
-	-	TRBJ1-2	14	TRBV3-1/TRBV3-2	TGTGCCAGCAGCCAAGATTACCGGGGGGAAGGCTACACCTTC	CASSQDYRGEGYTF
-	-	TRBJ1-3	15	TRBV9	TGTGCCAGCAGCCCGCAGGATTACTCTGGAAACACCATATATTTT	CASSPQDYSGNTIYF
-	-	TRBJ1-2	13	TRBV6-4	TGTGCCAGCAGTGCGAAACGCGGGGATGGCTACACCTTC	CASSAKRGDGYTF
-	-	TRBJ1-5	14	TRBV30	TGTGCCTGGAGTGTAGGTACAGGGACTCAGCCCCAGCATTTT	CAWSVGTGTQPQHF
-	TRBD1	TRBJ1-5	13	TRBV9	TGTGCCAGCAGCCGACAGGGGAATCAGCCCCAGCATTTT	CASSRQGNQPQHF
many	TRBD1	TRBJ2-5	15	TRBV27	TGTGCCAGCAGTTTGGCCGGGACAGCACAAGAGACCCAGTACTTC	CASSLAGTAQETQYF
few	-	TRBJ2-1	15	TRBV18	TGTGCCAGCTCACCACCAGGAGCTAGGGGTAATGAGCAGTTCTTC	CASSPPGARGNEQFF
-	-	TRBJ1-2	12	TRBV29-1	TGCAGCGCCCCCCGGGACACCTATGGCTACACCTTC	CSAPRDTYGYTF
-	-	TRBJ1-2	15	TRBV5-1	TGCGCCAGCAGCTTGGATTTCCGGACAGAACCCTCCACCACCTTC	CASSLDFRTEPSTTF
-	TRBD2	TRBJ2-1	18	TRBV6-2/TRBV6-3	TGTGCCAGCAGTCTCAGGACTAGCGGGAGGGCGAGGTCGTATGAGCAGTTCTTC	CASSLRTSGRARSYEQFF
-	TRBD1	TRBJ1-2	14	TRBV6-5	TGTGCCAGCAGTTACCGGGACAGGGGGCAGGGCTACACCTTC	CASSYRDRGQGYTF
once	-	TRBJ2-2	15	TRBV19	TGTGCCAGTAGTATAGTCAGAGGCAACACCGGGGAGCTGTTTTTT	CASSIVRGNTGELFF
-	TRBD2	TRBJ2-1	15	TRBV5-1	TGCGCCAGCAGAGAGGGACTAGCGGGGGCTGGTGAGCAGTTCTTC	CASREGLAGAGEQFF
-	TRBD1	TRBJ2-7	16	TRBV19	TGTGCCAGTAGTATTGCTGCGGGGGACAGGGTGCACGAGCAGTACTTC	CASSIAAGDRVHEQYF
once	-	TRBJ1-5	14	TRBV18	TGTGCCAGCTCGTCAGACATGAGCAATCAGCCCCAGCATTTT	CASSSDMSNQPQHF
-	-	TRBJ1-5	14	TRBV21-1	TGTGCCAGCGGGACACGGGATAGCAATCAGCCCCAGCATTTT	CASGTRDSNQPQHF
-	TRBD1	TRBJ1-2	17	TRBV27	TGTGCCAGCAGTTCCACATTACAGGGGTACCTTAACTATGGCTACACCTTC	CASSSTLQGYLNYGYTF
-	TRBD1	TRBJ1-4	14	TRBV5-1	TGCGCCAGCAGCTGGGGACAGGGTTGGGAAAAACTGTTTTTT	CASSWGQGWEKLFF
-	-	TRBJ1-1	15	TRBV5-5	TGTGCCAGCAGCTTATTCCGCGGGGCAGACACTGAAGCTTTCTTT	CASSLFRGADTEAFF
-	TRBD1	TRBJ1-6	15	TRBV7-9	TGTGCCAGCAGCCCACAGACAGGGGTGAATTCACCCCTCCACTTT	CASSPQTGVNSPLHF
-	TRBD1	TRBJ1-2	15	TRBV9	TGTGCCAGCAGCGTAAAGGACAGGGGGAACGGCGGCTACACCTTC	CASSVKDRGNGGYTF
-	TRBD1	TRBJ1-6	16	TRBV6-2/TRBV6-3	TGTGCCAGCAGTTACCCCATACGACAGGGGAGTTCACCCCTCCACTTT	CASSYPIRQGSSPLHF
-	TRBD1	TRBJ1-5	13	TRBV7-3	TGTGCCAGCAGCTTAGACAGGGATCAGCCCCAGCATTTT	CASSLDRDQPQHF
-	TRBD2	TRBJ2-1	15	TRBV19	TGTGCCAGTAGTATGACTAGCGGTTCCTACAATGAGCAGTTCTTC	CASSMTSGSYNEQFF
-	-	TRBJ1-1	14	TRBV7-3	TGTGCCAGCAGCTTAAGCGATATGAACACTGAAGCTTTCTTT	CASSLSDMNTEAFF
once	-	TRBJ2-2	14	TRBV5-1	TGCGCCAGCAGCCAACCCAGACAGGACGGGGAGCTGTTTTTT	CASSQPRQDGELFF
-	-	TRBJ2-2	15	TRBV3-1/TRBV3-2	TGTGCCAGCAGACCCCCCGGTTTTAACACCGGGGAGCTGTTTTTT	CASRPPGFNTGELFF
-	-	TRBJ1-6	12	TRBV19	TGTGCCGCAGACAGTTCCGGATCACCCCTCCACTTT	CAADSSGSPLHF
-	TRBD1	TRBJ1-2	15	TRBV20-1	TGCAGTGCTAGTAGGGGCCCCGGGACAGGGGATGGCTACACCTTC	CSASRGPGTGDGYTF
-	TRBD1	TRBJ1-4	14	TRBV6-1	TGTGCCAGCAGTGATGGCAGGGGGATTGAAAAACTGTTTTTT	CASSDGRGIEKLFF
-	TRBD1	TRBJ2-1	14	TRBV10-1	TGCGCCAGCAGTGAGTCACCCAGGGGGAATGAGCAGTTCTTC	CASSESPRGNEQFF
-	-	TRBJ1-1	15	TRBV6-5	TGTGCCAGCAGTATTTCGGACACCCTGAACACTGAAGCTTTCTTT	CASSISDTLNTEAFF
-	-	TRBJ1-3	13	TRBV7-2	TGTGCCAGCAGCTCCCAATCTGGAAACACCATATATTTT	CASSSQSGNTIYF
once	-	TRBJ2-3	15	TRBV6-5	TGTGCCAGCAGTTACGCGACAGGTCTCACAGATACGCAGTATTTT	CASSYATGLTDTQYF
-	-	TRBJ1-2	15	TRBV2	TGTGCCAGCAGTGAAGCTCCATCTTCAGGGGATGGCTACACCTTC	CASSEAPSSGDGYTF
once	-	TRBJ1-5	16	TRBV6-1	TGTGCCAGCAGTGAAGGCACTTCGGGGGGCAATCAGCCCCAGCATTTT	CASSEGTSGGNQPQHF
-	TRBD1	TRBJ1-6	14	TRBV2	TGTGCCAGCAGTCCGGGACAGGGGGCCTCACCCCTCCACTTT	CASSPGQGASPLHF
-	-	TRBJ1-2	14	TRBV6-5	TGTGCCAGCAGTTACGAGGGGGATTCCTATGGCTACACCTTC	CASSYEGDSYGYTF
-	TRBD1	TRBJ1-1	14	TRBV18	TGTGCCAGCTCAGTGGGACAGATGAACACTGAAGCTTTCTTT	CASSVGQMNTEAFF
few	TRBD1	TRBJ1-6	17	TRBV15	TGTGCCACCAGCAGAGATCGAGGGGGGACAGCTAATTCACCCCTCCACTTT	CATSRDRGGTANSPLHF